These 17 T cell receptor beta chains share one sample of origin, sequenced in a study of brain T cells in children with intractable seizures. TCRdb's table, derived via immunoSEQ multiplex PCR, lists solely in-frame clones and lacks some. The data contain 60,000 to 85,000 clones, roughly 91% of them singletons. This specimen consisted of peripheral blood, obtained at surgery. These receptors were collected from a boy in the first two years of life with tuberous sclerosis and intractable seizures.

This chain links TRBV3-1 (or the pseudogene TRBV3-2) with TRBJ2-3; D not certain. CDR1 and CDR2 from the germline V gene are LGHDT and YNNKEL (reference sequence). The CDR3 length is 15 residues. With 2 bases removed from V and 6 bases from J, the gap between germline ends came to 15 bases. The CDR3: CASSQRWHPLDTQYF. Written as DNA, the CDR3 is TGTGCCAGCAGCCAACGGTGGCACCCTCTGGATACGCAGTATTTT.

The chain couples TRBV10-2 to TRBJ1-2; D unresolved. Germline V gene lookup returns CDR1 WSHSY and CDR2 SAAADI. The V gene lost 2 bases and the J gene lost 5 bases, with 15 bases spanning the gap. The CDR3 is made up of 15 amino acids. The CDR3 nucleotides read TGCGCCAGCAGTGAGCCTCTGGGCAGTTCATATGGCTACACCTTC. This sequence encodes CASSEPLGSSYGYTF.

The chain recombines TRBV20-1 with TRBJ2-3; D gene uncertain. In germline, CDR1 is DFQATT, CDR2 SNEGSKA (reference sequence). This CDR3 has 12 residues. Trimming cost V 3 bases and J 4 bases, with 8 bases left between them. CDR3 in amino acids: CSASSNSDTQYF. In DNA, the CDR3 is TGCAGTGCTAGTTCCAACTCAGATACGCAGTATTTT.

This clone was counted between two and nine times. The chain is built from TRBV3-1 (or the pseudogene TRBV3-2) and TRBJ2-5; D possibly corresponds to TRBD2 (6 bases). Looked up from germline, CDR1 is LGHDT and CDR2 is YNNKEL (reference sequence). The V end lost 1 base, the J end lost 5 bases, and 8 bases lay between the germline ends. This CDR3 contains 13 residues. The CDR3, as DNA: TGTGCCAGCAGCCAAGTGGAGGGGGAGACCCAGTACTTC. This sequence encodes CASSQVEGETQYF.

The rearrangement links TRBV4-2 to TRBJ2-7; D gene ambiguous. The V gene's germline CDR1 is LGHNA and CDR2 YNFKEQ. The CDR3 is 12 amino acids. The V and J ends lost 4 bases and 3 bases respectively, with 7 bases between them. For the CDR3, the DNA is TGTGCCAGCAGCCCACCGGACTACGAGCAGTACTTC. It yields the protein CASSPPDYEQYF.

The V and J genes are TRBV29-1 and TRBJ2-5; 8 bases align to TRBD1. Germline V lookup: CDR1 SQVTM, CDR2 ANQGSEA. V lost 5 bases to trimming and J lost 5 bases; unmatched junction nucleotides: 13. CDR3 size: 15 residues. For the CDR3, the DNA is TGCAGCGTTTCAACAGGGGGTCGGCGTGGTGAGACCCAGTACTTC. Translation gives CSVSTGGRRGETQYF. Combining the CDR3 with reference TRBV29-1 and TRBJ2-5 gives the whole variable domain SAVISQKPSRDICQRGTSLTIQCQVDSQVTMMFWYRQQPGQSLTLIATANQGSEATYESGFVIDKFPISRPNLTFSTLTVSNMSPEDSSIYLCSVSTGGRRGETQYFGPGTRLLVL.

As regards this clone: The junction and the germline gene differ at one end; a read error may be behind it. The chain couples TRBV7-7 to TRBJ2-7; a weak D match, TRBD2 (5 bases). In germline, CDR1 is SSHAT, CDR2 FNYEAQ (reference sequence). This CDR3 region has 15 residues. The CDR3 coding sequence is TGTGCTAGCAGCGCGGGCTGGGGTCCGAGTTACGAGCAGTACTTC. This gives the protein CASSAGWGPSYEQYF.

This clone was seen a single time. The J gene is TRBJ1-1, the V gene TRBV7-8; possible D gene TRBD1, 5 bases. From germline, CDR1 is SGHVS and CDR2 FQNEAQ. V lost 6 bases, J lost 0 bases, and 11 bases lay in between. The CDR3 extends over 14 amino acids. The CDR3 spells CASRSGTVNTEAFF. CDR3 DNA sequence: TGTGCCAGCAGATCAGGGACGGTGAACACTGAAGCTTTCTTT.

DNA for the CDR3: TGTGCCAGCAGTTACAAACAGCACCCTAGCACAGATACGCAGTATTTT. It yields the protein CASSYKQHPSTDTQYF. The chain joins TRBV6-5 to TRBJ2-3; D ambiguous. The V gene lost 2 bases and the J gene lost 0 bases, with 12 bases spanning the gap. The CDR3 contains 16 residues. Germline CDR1 and CDR2: MNHEY and SVGAGI.

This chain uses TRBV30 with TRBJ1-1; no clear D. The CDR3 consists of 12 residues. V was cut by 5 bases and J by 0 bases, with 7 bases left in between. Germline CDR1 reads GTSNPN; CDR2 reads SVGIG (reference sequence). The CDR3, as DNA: TGTGCCTGGTGGAGGGTGAACACTGAAGCTTTCTTT. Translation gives CAWWRVNTEAFF.

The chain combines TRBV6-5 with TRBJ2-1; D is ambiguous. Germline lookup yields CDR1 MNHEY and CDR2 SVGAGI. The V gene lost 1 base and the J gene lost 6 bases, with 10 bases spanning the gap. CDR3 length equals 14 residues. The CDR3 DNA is TGTGCCAGCAGTTACTTTTCGGCGAGCAATGAGCAGTTCTTC. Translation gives CASSYFSASNEQFF.

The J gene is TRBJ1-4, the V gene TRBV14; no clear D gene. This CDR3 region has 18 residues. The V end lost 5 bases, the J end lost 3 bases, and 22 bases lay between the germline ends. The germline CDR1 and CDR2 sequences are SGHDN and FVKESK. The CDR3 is CASSSDMGSAYSNEKLFF. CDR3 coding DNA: TGTGCCAGCAGCTCTGACATGGGCTCAGCCTATTCTAATGAAAAACTGTTTTTT. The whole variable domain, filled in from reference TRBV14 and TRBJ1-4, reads EAGVTQFPSHSVIEKGQTVTLRCDPISGHDNLYWYRRVMGKEIKFLLHFVKESKQDESGMPNNRFLAERTGGTYSTLKVQPAELEDSGVYFCASSSDMGSAYSNEKLFFGSGTQLSVL.

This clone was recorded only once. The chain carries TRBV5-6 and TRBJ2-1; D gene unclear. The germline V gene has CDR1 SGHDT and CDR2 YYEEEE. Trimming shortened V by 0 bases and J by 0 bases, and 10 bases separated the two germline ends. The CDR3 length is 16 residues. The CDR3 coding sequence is TGTGCCAGCAGCTTGGCGGGTCCTTACTCCTACAATGAGCAGTTCTTC. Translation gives CASSLAGPYSYNEQFF.

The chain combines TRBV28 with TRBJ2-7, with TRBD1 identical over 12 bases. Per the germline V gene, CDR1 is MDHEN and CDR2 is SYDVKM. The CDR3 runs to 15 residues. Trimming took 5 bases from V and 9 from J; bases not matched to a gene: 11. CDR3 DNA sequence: TGTGCCAGCAGTCCCGGGACAGGGGGCAGCCGGGGGCAGTACTTC. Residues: CASSPGTGGSRGQYF.

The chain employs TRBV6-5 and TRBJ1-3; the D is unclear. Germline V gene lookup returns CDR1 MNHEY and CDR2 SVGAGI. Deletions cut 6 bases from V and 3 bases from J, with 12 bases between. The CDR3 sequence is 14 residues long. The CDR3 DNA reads TGTGCCAGCAGCTCCCACCGCTATGGAAACACCATATATTTT. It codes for CASSSHRYGNTIYF.

The CDR3 spells CAISESGNRTSVYNEQFF. Written as DNA, the CDR3 is TGTGCCATCAGTGAGTCGGGTAATAGGACTAGCGTCTACAATGAGCAGTTCTTC. This chain connects TRBV10-3 to TRBJ2-1; 9 bases map to TRBD2. V trimming: 0 bases; J trimming: 3 bases; junction bases outside the gene matches: 9. This CDR3 has 18 residues. Germline CDR1 ENHRY, CDR2 SYGVKD.

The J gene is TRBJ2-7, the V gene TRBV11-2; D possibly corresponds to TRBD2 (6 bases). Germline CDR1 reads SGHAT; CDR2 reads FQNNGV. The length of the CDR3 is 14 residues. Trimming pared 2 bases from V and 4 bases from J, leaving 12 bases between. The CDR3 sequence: CASSLYVGTYEQYF. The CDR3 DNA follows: TGTGCCAGCAGCTTATACGTAGGGACTTACGAGCAGTACTTC.